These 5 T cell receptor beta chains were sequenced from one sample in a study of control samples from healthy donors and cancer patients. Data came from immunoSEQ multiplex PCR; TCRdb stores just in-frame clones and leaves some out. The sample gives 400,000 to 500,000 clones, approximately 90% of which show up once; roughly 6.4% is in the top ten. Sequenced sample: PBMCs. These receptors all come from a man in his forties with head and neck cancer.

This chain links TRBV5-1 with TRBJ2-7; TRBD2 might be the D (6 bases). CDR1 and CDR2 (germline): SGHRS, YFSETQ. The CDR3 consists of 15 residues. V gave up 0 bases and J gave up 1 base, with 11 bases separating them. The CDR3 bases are TGCGCCAGCAGCTTGGTCCGGGACTCTTCCTACGAGCAGTACTTC. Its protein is CASSLVRDSSYEQYF.

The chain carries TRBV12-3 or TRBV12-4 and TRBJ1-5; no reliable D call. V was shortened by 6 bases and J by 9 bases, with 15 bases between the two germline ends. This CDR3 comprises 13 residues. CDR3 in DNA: TGTGCCAGCAGCCGCCTAGATTGGGGGCCCCAGCATTTT. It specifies CASSRLDWGPQHF.

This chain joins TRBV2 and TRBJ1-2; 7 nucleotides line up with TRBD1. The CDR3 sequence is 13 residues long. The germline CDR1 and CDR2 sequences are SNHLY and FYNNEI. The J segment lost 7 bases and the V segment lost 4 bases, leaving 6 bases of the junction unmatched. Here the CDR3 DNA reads TGTGCCAGCAGTGTAGTAGGGGGCGGTGGCTACACCTTC. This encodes CASSVVGGGGYTF. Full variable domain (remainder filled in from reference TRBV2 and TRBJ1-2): EPEVTQTPSHQVTQMGQEVILRCVPISNHLYFYWYRQILGQKVEFLVSFYNNEISEKSEIFDDQFSVERPDGSNFTLKIRSTKLEDSAMYFCASSVVGGGGYTFGSGTRLTVV.

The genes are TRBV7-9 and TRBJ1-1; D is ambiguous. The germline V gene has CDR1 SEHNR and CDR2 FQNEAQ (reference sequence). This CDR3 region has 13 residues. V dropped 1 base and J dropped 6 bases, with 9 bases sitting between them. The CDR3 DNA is TGTGCCAGCAGCTTAGAGAAGATGGCTGAAGCTTTCTTT. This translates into CASSLEKMAEAFF.

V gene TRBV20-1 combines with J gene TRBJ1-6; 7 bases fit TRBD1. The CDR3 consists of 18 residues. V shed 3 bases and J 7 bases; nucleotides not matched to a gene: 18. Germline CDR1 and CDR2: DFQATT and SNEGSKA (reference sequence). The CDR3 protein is CSASPGRDSAALNSPLHF. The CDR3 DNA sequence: TGCAGTGCTAGTCCTGGGCGGGACAGTGCGGCCTTAAATTCACCCCTCCACTTT.